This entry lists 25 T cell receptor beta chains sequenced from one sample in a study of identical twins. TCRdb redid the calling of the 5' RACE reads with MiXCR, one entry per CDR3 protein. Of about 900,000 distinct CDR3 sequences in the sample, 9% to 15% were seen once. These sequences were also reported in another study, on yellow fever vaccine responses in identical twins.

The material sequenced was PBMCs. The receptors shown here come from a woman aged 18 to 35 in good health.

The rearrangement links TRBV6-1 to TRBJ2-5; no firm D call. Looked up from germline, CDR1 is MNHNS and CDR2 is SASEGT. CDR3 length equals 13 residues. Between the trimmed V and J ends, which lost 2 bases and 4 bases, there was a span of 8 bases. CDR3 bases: TGTGCCAGCAGTGAATACGGCGGAGAGACCCAGTACTTC. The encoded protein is CASSEYGGETQYF.

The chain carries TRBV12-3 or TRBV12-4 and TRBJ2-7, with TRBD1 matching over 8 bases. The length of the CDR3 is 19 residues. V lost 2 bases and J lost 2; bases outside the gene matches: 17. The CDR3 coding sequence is TGTGCCAGCAGTTTAAGTATTGGACAGGGCCAATCTCTTACCTACGAGCAGTACTTC. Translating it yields CASSLSIGQGQSLTYEQYF.

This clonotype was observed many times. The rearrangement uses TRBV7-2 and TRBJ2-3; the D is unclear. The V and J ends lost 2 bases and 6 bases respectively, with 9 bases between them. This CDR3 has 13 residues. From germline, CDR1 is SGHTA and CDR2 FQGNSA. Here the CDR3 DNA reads TGTGCCAGCAGCTTATGGTCACCCGATACGCAGTATTTT. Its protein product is CASSLWSPDTQYF.

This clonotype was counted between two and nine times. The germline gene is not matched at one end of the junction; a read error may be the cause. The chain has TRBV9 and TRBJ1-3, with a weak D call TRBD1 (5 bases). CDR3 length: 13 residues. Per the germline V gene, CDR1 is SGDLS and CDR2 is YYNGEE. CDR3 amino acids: CASSVGRAGTSSF. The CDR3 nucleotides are TGTGCCAGCAGCGTAGGACGGGCGGGGACCTCTAGTTTT.

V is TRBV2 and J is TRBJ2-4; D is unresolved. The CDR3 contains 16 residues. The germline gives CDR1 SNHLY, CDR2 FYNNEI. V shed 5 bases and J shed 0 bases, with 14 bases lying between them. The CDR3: CASSFQDNLAKNIQYF. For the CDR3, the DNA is TGTGCCAGCAGTTTCCAAGACAATCTAGCCAAAAACATTCAGTACTTC.

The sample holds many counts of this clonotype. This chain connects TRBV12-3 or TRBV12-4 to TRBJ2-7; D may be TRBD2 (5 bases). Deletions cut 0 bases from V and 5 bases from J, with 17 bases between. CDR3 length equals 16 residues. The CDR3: CASSLAGYTSIHEQYF. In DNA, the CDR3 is TGTGCCAGCAGTTTAGCTGGGTATACTAGTATCCACGAGCAGTACTTC.

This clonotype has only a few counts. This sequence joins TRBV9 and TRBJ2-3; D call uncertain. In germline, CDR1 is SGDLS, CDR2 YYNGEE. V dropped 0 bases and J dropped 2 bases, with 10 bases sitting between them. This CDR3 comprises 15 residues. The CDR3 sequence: CASSVGAGDTDTQYF. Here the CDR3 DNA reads TGTGCCAGCAGCGTAGGGGCTGGGGACACAGATACGCAGTATTTT.

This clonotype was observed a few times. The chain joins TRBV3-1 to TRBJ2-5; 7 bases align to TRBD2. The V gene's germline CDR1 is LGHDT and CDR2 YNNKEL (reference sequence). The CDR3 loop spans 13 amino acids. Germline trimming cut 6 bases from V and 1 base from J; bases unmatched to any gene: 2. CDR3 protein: CASRTSPQETQYF. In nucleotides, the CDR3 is TGTGCCAGCAGGACTAGCCCCCAAGAGACCCAGTACTTC.

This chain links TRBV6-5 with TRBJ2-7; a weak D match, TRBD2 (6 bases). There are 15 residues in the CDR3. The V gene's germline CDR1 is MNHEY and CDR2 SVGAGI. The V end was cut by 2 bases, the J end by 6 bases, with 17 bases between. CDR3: CASSYGGGHEGEQYF. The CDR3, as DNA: TGTGCCAGCAGTTACGGTGGAGGGCACGAGGGCGAGCAGTACTTC.

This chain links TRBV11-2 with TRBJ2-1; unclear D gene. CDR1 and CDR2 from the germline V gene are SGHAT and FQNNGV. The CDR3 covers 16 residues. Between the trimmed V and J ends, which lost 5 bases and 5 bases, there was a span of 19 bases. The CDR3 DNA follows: TGTGCCAGCAGCCCCGCCTGGGCCAGAATTGACAATGAGCAGTTCTTC. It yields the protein CASSPAWARIDNEQFF.

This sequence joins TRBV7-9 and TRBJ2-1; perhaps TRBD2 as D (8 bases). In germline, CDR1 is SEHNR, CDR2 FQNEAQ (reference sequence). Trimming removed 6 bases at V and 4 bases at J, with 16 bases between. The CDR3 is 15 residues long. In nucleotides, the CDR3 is TGTGCCAGCAGAATAAGCGGGGGACAGTACAATGAGCAGTTCTTC. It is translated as CASRISGGQYNEQFF. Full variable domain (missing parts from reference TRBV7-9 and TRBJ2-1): DTGVSQNPRHKITKRGQNVTFRCDPISEHNRLYWYRQTLGQGPEFLTYFQNEAQLEKSRLLSDRFSAERPKGSFSTLEIQRTEQGDSAMYLCASRISGGQYNEQFFGPGTRLTVL.

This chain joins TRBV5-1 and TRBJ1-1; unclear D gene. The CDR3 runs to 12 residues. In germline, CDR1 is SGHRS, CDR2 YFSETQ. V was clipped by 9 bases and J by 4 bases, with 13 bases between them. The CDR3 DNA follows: TGCGCCACCTCTAACACGGGCACTGAAGCTTTCTTT. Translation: CATSNTGTEAFF.

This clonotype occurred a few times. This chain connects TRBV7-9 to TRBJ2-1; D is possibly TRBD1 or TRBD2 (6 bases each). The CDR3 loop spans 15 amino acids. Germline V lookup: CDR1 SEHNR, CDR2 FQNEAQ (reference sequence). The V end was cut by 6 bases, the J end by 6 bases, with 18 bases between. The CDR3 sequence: CASRGGPFVGNEQFF. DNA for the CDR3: TGTGCCAGCAGGGGGGGCCCTTTCGTTGGCAATGAGCAGTTCTTC.

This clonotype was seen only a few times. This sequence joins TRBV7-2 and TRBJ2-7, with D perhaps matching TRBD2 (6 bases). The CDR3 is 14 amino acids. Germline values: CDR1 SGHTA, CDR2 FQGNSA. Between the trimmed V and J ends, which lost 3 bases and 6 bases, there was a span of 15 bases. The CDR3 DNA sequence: TGTGCCAGCAGCTTTACATACTCCGGGGGCGAGCAGTACGTC. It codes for CASSFTYSGGEQYV.

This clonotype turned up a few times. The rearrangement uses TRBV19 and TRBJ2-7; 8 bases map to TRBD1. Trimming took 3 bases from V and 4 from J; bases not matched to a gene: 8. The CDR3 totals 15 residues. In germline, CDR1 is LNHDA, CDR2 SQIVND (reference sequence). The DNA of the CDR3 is TGTGCCAGTAGTATCGAGCAGGGGGCTTGGTACGAGCAGTACTTC. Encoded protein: CASSIEQGAWYEQYF.

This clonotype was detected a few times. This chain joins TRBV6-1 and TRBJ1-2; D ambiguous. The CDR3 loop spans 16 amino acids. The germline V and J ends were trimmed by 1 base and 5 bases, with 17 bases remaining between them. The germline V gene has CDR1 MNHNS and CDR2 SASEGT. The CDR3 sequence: CASSEVDVGYGYGYTF. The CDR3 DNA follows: TGTGCCAGCAGTGAAGTAGACGTGGGCTATGGGTATGGCTACACCTTC.

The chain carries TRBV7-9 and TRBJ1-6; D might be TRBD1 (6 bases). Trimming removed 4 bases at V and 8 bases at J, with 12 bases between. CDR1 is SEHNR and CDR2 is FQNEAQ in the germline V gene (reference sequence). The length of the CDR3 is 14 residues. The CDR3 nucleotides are TGTGCCAGCAGCTCAGGGGTAGGGGATTCACCCCTCCACTTT. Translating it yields CASSSGVGDSPLHF.

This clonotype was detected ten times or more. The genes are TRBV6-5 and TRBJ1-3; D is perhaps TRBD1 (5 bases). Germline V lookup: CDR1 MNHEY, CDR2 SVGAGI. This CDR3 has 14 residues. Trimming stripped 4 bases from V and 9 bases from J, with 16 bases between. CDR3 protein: CASSSDTGRGTIYF. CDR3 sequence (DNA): TGTGCCAGCAGTTCCGATACAGGACGGGGCACCATATATTTT.

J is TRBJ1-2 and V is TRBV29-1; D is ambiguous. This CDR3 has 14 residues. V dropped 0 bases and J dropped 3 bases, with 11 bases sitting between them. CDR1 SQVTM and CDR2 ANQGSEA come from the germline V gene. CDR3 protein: CSVEDRVGDYGYTF. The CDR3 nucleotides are TGCAGCGTTGAAGATCGGGTAGGAGACTATGGCTACACCTTC. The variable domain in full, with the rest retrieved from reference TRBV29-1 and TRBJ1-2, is SAVISQKPSRDICQRGTSLTIQCQVDSQVTMMFWYRQQPGQSLTLIATANQGSEATYESGFVIDKFPISRPNLTFSTLTVSNMSPEDSSIYLCSVEDRVGDYGYTFGSGTRLTVV.

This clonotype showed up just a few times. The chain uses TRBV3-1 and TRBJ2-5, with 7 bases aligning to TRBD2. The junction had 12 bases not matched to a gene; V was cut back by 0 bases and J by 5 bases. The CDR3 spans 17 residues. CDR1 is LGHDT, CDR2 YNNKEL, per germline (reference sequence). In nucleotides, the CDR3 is TGTGCCAGCAGCCAAGATCCGTGGGAGGGCCCTCGGGAGACCCAGTACTTC. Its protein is CASSQDPWEGPRETQYF.

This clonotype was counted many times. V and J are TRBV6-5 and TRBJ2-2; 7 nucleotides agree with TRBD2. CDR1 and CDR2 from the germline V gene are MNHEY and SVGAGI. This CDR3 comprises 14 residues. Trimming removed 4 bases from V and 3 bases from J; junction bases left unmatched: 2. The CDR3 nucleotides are TGTGCCAGCAGTTCGGGACTATACACCGGGGAGCTGTTTTTT. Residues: CASSSGLYTGELFF.

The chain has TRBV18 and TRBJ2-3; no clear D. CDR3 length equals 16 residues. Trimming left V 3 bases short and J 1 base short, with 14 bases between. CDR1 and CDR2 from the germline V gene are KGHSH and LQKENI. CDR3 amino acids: CASSPWKGLGTDTQYF. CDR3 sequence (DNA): TGTGCCAGCTCACCCTGGAAGGGATTGGGCACAGATACGCAGTATTTT.

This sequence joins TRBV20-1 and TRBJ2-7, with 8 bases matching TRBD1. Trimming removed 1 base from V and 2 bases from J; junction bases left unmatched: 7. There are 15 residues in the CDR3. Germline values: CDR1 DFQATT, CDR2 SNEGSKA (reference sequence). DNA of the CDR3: TGCAGTGCTAGAGTTGCAGGACAGGGAACCTACGAGCAGTACTTC. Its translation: CSARVAGQGTYEQYF.

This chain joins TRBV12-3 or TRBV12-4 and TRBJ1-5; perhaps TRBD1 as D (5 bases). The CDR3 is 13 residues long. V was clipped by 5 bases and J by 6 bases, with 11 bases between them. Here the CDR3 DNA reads TGTGCCAGCAGTGCGCAGGGTATTCAGCCCCAGCATTTT. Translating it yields CASSAQGIQPQHF.

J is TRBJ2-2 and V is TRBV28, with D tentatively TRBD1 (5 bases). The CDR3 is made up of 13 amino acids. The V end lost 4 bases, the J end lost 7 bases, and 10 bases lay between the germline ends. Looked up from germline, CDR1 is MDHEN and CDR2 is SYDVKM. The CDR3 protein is CASSSPRGGELFF. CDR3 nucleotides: TGTGCCAGCAGTTCCCCTAGGGGCGGGGAGCTGTTTTTT.